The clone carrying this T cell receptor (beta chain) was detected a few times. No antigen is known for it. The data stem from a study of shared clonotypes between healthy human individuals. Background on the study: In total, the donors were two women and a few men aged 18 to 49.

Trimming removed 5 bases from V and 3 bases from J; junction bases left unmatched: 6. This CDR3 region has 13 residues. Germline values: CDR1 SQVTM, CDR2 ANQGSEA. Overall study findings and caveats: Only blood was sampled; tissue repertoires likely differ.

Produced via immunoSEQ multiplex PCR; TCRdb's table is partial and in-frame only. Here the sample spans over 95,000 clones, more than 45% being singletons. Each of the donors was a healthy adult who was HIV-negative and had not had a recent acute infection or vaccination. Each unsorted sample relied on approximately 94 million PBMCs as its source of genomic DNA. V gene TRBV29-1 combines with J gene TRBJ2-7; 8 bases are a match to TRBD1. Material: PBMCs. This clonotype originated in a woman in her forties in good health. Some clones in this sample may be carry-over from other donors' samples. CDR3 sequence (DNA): TGCAGCGTTACCAGACAGGGGAGCTACGAGCAGTACTTC. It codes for CSVTRQGSYEQYF.